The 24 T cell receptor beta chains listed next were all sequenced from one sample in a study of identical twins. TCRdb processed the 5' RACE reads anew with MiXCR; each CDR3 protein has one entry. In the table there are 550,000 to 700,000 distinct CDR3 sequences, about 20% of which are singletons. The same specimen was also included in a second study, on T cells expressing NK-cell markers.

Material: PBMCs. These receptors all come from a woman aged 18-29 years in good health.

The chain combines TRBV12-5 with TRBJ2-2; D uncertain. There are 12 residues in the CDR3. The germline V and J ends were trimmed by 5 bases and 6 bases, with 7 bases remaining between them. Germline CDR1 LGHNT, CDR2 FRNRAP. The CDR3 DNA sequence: TGTGCTAGTGGTCGCAGCGCCGGGGAGCTGTTTTTT. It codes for CASGRSAGELFF.

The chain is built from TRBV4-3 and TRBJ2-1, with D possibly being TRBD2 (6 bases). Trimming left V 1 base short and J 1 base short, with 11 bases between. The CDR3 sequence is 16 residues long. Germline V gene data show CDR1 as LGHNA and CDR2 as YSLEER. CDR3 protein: CASSQGLGSSYNEQFF. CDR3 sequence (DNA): TGCGCCAGCAGCCAAGGGCTCGGGAGTTCCTACAATGAGCAGTTCTTC.

CDR3 in DNA: TGCAGCGTTGAAGATCTTCACGACAGGGGTCCCGGGGAGCTGTTTTTT. Protein product: CSVEDLHDRGPGELFF. The chain has TRBV29-1 and TRBJ2-2; 8 bases line up with TRBD1. CDR1 is SQVTM, CDR2 ANQGSEA, per germline. The CDR3 totals 16 residues. The J segment lost 6 bases and the V segment lost 0 bases, leaving 9 bases of the junction unmatched.

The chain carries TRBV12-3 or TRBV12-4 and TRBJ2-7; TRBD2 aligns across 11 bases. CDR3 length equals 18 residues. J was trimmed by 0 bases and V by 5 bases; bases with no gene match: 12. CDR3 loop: CASSLRLAGGMTSYEQYF. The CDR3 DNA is TGTGCCAGCAGTCTTAGGCTAGCGGGGGGAATGACCTCCTACGAGCAGTACTTC.

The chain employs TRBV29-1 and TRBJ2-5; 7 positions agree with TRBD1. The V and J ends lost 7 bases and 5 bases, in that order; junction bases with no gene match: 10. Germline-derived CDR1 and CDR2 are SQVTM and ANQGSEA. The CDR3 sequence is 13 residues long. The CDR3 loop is CSALRGLGETQYF. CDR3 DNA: TGCAGCGCCCTAAGGGGGCTCGGGGAGACCCAGTACTTC. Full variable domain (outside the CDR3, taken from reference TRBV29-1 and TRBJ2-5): SAVISQKPSRDICQRGTSLTIQCQVDSQVTMMFWYRQQPGQSLTLIATANQGSEATYESGFVIDKFPISRPNLTFSTLTVSNMSPEDSSIYLCSALRGLGETQYFGPGTRLLVL.

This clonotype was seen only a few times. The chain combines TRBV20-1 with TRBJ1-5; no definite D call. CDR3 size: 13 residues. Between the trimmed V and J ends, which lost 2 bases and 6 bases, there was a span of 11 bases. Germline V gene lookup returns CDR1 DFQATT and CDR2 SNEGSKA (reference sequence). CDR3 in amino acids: CSARPGVGQPQHF. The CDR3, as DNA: TGCAGTGCTAGACCCGGGGTCGGTCAGCCCCAGCATTTT.

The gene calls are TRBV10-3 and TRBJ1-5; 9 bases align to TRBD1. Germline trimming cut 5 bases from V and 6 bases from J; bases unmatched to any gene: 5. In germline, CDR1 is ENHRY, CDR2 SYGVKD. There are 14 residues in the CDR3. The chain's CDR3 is CAISTGGRGQPQHF. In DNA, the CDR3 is TGTGCCATCAGTACAGGGGGCCGAGGTCAGCCCCAGCATTTT.

CDR3 nucleotides: TGTGCCAGCAGTTTAGGGACGGCAGACACTGAAGCTTTCTTT. Translated, it gives CASSLGTADTEAFF. The chain combines TRBV12-3 or TRBV12-4 with TRBJ1-1, with unresolved D. This CDR3 has 14 amino acids. With 1 base removed from V and 3 bases from J, the gap between germline ends came to 9 bases.

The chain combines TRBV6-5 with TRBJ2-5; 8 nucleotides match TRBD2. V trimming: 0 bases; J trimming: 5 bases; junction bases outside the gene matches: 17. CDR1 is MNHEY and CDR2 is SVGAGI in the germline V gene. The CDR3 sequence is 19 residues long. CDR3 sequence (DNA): TGTGCCAGCAGTTACTCGATATCAGCGGGGGCCTCCGGGCGGGAGACCCAGTACTTC. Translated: CASSYSISAGASGRETQYF.

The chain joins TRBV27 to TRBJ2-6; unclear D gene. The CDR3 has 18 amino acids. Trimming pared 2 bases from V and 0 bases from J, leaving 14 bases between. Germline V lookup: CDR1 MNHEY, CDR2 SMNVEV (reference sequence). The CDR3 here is CASSLGVIQSSGANVLTF. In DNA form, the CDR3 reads TGTGCCAGCAGTTTAGGAGTGATCCAGTCCTCTGGGGCCAACGTCCTGACTTTC.

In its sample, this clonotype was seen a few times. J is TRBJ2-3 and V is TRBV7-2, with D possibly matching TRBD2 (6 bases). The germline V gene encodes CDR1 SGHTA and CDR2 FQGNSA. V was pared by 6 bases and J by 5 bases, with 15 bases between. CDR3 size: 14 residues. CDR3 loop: CASSLGYGGDTQYF. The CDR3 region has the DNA TGTGCCAGCAGTCTGGGGTACGGGGGAGATACGCAGTATTTT.

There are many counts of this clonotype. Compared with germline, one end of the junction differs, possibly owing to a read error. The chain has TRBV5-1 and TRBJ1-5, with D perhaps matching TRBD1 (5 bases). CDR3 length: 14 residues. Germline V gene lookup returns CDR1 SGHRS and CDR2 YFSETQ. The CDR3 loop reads CASSLGASNQPQHF. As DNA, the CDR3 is TGTGCCAGCAGCTTAGGGGCATCCAATCAGCCCCAGCATTTT.

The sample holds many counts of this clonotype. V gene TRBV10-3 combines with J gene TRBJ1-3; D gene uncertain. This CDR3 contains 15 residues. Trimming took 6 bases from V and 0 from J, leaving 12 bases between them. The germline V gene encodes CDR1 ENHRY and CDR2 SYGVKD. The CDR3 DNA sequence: TGTGCCATCAGCCCCGGCGACTTCTCTGGAAACACCATATATTTT. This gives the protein CAISPGDFSGNTIYF.

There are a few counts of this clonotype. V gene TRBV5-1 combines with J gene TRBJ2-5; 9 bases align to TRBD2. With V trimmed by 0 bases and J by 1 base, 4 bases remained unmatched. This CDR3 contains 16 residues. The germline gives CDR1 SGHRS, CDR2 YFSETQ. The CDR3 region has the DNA TGCGCCAGCAGCTTGGGAGTAGCGGGGGCCCAAGAGACCCAGTACTTC. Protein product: CASSLGVAGAQETQYF.

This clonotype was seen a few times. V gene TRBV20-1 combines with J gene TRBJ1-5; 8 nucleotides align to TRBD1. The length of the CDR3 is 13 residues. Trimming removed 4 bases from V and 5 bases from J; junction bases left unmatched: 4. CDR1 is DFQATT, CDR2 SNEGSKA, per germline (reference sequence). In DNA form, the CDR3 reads TGCAGTGCTATTTTACAGGGGGATCAGCCCCAGCATTTT. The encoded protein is CSAILQGDQPQHF.

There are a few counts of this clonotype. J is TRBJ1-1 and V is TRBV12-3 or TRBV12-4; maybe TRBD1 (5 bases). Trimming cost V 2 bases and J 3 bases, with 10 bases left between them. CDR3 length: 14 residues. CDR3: CASSLHGADTEAFF. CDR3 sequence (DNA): TGTGCCAGCAGTTTACACGGGGCTGACACTGAAGCTTTCTTT.

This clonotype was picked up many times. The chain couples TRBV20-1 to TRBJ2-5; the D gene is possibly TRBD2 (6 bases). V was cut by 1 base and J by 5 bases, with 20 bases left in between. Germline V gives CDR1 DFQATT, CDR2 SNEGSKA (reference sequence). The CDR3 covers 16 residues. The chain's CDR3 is CSARGNSGAWGETQYF. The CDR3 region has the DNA TGCAGTGCTAGAGGAAATAGCGGAGCTTGGGGGGAGACCCAGTACTTC.

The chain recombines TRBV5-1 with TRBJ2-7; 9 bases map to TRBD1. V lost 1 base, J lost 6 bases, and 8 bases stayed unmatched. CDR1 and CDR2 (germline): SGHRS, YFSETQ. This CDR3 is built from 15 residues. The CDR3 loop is CASSLTGGPRGEQYF. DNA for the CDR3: TGCGCCAGCAGCTTGACAGGGGGCCCGCGAGGCGAGCAGTACTTC.

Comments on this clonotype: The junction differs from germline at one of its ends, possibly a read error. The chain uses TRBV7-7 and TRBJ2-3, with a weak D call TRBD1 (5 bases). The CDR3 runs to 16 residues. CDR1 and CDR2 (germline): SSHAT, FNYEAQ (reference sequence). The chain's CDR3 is CASSPFAQGMTDTQYF. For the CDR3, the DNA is TGTGCTAGCAGCCCCTTTGCGCAGGGTATGACAGATACGCAGTATTTT.

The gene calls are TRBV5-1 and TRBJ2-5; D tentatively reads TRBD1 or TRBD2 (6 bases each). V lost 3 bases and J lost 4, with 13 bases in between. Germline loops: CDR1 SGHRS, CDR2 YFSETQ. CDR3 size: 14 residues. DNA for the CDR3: TGCGCCAGCAGCTCCGAAGGGGGAGGAGAGACCCAGTACTTC. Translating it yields CASSSEGGGETQYF.

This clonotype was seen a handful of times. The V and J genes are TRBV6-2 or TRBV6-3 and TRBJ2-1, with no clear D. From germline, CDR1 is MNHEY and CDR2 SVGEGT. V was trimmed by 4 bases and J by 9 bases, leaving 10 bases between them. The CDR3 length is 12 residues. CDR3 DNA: TGTGCCAGCAGTTCCTCCTCGATTGAGCAGTTCTTC. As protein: CASSSSSIEQFF.

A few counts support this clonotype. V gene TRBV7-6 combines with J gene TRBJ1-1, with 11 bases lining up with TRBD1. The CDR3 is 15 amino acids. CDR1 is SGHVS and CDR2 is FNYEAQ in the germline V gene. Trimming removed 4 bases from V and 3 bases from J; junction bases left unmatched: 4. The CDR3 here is CASSSGQGADTEAFF. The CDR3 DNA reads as TGTGCCAGCAGCTCCGGACAGGGGGCCGACACTGAAGCTTTCTTT. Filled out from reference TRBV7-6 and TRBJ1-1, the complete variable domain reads GAGVSQSPRYKVTKRGQDVALRCDPISGHVSLYWYRQALGQGPEFLTYFNYEAQQDKSGLPNDRFSAERPEGSISTLTIQRTEQRDSAMYRCASSSGQGADTEAFFGQGTRLTVV.

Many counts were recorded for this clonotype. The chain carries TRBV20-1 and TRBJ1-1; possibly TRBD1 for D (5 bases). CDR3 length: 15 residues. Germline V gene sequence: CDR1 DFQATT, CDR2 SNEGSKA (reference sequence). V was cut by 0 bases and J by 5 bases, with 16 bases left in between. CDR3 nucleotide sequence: TGCAGTGCTAGAGATGGGAGGGGAGGGCGAACTGAAGCTTTCTTT. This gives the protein CSARDGRGGRTEAFF.

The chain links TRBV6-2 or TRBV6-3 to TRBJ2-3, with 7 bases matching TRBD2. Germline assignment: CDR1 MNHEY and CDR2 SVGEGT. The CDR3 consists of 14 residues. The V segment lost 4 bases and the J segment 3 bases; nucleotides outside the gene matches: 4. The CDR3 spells CASSSLAETDTQYF. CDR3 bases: TGTGCCAGCAGTTCGCTAGCGGAAACAGATACGCAGTATTTT.